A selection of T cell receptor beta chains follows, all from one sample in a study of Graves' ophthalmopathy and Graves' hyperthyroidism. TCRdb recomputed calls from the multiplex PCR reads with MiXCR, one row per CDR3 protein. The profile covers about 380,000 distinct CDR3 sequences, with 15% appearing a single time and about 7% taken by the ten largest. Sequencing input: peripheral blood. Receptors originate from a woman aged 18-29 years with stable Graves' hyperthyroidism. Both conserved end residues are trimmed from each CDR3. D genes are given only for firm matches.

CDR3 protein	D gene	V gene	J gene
ASSSTSLAYRPYEQY	TRBD2	TRBV27	TRBJ2-7
ASSLTGSGNQPQH	NA	TRBV7-2	TRBJ1-5
ASSEGGSYNSPLH	NA	TRBV12-3/TRBV12-4	TRBJ1-6
ASSSLTGIYYEQY	NA	TRBV5-8	TRBJ2-7
ASSLAGQETEAF	NA	TRBV12-3/TRBV12-4	TRBJ1-1
ASSYDWQSDTQY	NA	TRBV6-5	TRBJ2-3
ASSEIKPSEQY	NA	TRBV6-1	TRBJ2-7
ASSDRGEGTEAF	TRBD1	TRBV12-3/TRBV12-4	TRBJ1-1
SVPIDRIQETQY	NA	TRBV29-1	TRBJ2-5
ASSYSQGSDGYT	NA	TRBV6-2/TRBV6-3	TRBJ1-2
ASSLNRGMEQPQH	NA	TRBV5-6	TRBJ1-5
ASSYPIFRRNTEAF	NA	TRBV6-2/TRBV6-3	TRBJ1-1
ASSIGGALGYT	NA	TRBV19	TRBJ1-2
ASSYSSPTNYEQY	NA	TRBV6-5	TRBJ2-7
ASSANRDQPQH	NA	TRBV2	TRBJ1-5
SARDPLAGGLQLETQY	TRBD2	TRBV20-1	TRBJ2-5
ASSLLPRSGYGYT	NA	TRBV27	TRBJ1-2
ASSKDLVPEQY	NA	TRBV5-1	TRBJ2-7
ASSLGTLAGAPYEQY	TRBD2	TRBV7-8	TRBJ2-7
ASTLSRDNQPQH	NA	TRBV7-2	TRBJ1-5
ASSLEGNRSPLH	NA	TRBV27	TRBJ1-6
ASSLSTTGVDGCT	NA	TRBV5-1	TRBJ1-2
ASSFLGQGSYEQY	TRBD1	TRBV7-9	TRBJ2-7
ASSLGQQAF	NA	TRBV5-6	TRBJ1-1
ASSQVAASQPQH	NA	TRBV3-1	TRBJ1-5
ASSPPFERKNTEAF	NA	TRBV6-2/TRBV6-3	TRBJ1-1
SARAGQSNSPLH	NA	TRBV20-1	TRBJ1-6
ASSFFGTSGGAAYEQY	TRBD2	TRBV5-1	TRBJ2-7
ASSPNLQGTATEAF	TRBD1	TRBV18	TRBJ1-1
ASSTPGTLHTEAF	NA	TRBV11-3	TRBJ1-1
ASSPSGQGSYEQY	TRBD1	TRBV10-1	TRBJ2-7
ASSLMGTEAF	NA	TRBV12-3/TRBV12-4	TRBJ1-1
ASSLGKGGSGDSPLH	NA	TRBV5-1	TRBJ1-6
ASSEWANTEAF	NA	TRBV6-1	TRBJ1-1
ASSSGQGGDTIY	TRBD1	TRBV12-3/TRBV12-4	TRBJ1-3
ASSLVDSSYNSPLH	NA	TRBV11-2	TRBJ1-6
ASSSDRDRNQPQH	TRBD1	TRBV6-5	TRBJ1-5
ASRKGGTGERGNQPQH	TRBD1	TRBV6-5	TRBJ1-5
SARELTGYYGYT	NA	TRBV20-1	TRBJ1-2
ASSQYLSGNQPQH	NA	TRBV4-1	TRBJ1-5
ASSVGHQNSPLH	NA	TRBV9	TRBJ1-6
ASRASNQPQH	NA	TRBV6-6	TRBJ1-5
ASSFGAAYEQY	NA	TRBV12-3/TRBV12-4	TRBJ2-7
ASSYSRHHNTEAF	NA	TRBV6-5	TRBJ1-1
AIPERGHDEQY	TRBD1	TRBV24-1	TRBJ2-7
ASSRFGIGGTGELF	NA	TRBV13	TRBJ2-2
SARDLVQETQY	NA	TRBV20-1	TRBJ2-5
ASSLWEGYEQY	TRBD2	TRBV12-3/TRBV12-4	TRBJ2-7
ASSFEQQGSGANVLT	NA	TRBV12-3/TRBV12-4	TRBJ2-6
SARKLVGRWTEAF	NA	TRBV20-1	TRBJ1-1
SADRGGAHHGYT	NA	TRBV29-1	TRBJ1-2
ASSSQGFDEQY	NA	TRBV6-5	TRBJ2-7
ATTSYEEQY	NA	TRBV25-1	TRBJ2-7
ASSLAGTGGDETQY	TRBD1	TRBV7-2	TRBJ2-5
ASSFVGTGGEQY	NA	TRBV12-3/TRBV12-4	TRBJ2-7